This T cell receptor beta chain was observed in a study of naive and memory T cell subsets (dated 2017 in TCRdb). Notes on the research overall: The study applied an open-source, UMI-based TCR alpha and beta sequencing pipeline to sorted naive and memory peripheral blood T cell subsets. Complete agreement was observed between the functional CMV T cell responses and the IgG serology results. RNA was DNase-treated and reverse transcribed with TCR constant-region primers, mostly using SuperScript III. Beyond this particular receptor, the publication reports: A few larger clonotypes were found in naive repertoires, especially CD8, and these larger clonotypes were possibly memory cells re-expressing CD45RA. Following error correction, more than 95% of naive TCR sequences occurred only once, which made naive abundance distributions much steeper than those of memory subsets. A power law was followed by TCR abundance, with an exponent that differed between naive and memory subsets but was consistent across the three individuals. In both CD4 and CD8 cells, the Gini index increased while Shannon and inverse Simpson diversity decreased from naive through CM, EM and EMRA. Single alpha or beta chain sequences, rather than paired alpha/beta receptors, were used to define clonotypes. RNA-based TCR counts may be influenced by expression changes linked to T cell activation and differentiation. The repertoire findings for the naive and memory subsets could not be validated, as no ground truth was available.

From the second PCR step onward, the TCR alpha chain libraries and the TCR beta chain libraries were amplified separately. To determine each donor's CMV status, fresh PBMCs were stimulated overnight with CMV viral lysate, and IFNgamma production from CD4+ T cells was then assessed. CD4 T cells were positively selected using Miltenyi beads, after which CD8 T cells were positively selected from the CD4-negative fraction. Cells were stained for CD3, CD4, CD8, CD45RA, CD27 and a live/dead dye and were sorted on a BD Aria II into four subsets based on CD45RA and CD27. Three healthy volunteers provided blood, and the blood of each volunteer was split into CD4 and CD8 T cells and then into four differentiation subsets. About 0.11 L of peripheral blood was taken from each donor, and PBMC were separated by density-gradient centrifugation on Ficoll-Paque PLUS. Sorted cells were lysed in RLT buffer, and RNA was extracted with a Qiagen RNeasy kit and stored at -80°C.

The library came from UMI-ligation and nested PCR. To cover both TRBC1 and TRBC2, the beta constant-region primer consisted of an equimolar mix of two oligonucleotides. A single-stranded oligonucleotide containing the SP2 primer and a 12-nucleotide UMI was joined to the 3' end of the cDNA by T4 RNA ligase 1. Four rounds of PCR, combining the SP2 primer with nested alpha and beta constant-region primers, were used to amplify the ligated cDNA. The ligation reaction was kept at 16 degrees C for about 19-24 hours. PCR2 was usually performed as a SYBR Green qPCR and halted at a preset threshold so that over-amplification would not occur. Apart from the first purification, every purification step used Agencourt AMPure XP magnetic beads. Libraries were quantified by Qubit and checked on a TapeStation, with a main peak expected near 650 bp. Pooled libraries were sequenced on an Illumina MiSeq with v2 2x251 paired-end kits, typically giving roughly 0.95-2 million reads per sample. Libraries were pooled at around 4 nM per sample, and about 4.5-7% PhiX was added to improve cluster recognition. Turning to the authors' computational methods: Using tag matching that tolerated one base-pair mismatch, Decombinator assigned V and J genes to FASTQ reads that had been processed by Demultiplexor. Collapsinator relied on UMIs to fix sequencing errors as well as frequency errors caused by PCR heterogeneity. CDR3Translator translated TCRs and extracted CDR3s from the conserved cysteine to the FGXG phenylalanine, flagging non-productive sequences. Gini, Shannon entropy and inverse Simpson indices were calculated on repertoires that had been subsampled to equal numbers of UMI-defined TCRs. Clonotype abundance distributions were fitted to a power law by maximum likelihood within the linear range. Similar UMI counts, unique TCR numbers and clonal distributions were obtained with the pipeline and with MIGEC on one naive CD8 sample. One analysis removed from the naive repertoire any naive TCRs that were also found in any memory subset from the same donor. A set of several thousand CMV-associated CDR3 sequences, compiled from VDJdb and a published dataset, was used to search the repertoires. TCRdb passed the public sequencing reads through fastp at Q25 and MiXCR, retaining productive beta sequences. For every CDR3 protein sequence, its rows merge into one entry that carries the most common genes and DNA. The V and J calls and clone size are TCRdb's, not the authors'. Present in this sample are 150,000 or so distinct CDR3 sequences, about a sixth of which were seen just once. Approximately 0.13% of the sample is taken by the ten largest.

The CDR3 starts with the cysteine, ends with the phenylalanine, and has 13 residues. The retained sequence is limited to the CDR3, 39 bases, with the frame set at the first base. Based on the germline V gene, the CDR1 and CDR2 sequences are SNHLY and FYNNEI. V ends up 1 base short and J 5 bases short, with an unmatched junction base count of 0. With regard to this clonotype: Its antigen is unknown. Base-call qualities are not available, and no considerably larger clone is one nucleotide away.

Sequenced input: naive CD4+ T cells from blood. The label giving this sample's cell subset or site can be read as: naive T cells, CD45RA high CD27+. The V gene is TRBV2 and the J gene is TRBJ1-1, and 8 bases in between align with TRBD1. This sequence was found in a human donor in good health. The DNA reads TGTGCCAGCAGTGAAGACAGGGGGACTGAAGCTTTCTTT. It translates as CASSEDRGTEAFF.